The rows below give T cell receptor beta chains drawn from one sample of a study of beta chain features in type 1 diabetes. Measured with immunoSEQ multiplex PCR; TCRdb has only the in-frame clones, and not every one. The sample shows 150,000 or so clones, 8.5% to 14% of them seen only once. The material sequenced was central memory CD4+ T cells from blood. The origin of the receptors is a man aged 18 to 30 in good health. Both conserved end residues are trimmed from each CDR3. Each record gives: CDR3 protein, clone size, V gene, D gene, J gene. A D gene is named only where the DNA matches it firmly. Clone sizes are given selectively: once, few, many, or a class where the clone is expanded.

ASSGTSGRSYEQY NA TRBV19 TRBD2 TRBJ2-7
ASSLAQGPSYEQY many TRBV7-8 NA TRBJ2-7
ASSQGGVRVNSPLH NA TRBV7-2 NA TRBJ1-6
ASSLHLRPEETQY NA TRBV7-7 NA TRBJ2-5
ASSLGLRPAGHGDTQY NA TRBV7-9 NA TRBJ2-3
ASSFWVGPETQY NA TRBV7-6 NA TRBJ2-5
ASCPSGGAGDTQY few TRBV7-8 TRBD2 TRBJ2-3
AISENQPAGEQY NA TRBV10-3 NA TRBJ2-7
ASSLGVSSGANVLT few TRBV5-1 NA TRBJ2-6
ASSSARASKNIQY few TRBV6-5 NA TRBJ2-4
ASSPGSGRSQF few TRBV18 TRBD2 TRBJ2-1
ASSKDSSWGGWDGPHEQY NA TRBV21-1 NA TRBJ2-7
ASTNTGSGSIQETQY NA TRBV5-6 TRBD2 TRBJ2-5